The 16 T cell receptor beta chains below all came from one sample that was sequenced in a study of T cell responses to AZD1222 COVID-19 vaccine. Clones were sequenced by immunoSEQ multiplex PCR, and TCRdb holds only the in-frame ones, with some missing. The top ten hold approximately 1.5% of the sample, which has 210,000 or so clones, roughly 94% seen once. This material consisted of peripheral blood, taken 28 days after the second dose of the MenACWY control vaccine. These receptors came from an adult who received the MenACWY meningococcal vaccine as a control.

This clone was seen a single time. The chain employs TRBV9 and TRBJ1-2; 7 nucleotides match TRBD1. J was trimmed by 7 bases and V by 0 bases; bases with no gene match: 9. This CDR3 contains 15 residues. Per the germline V gene, CDR1 is SGDLS and CDR2 is YYNGEE. In DNA, the CDR3 is TGTGCCAGCAGCGTAGGACCCACAGGGGTAACTGGCTACACCTTC. Translation: CASSVGPTGVTGYTF. Based on the CDR3 plus reference TRBV9 and TRBJ1-2, the full variable domain is DSGVTQTPKHLITATGQRVTLRCSPRSGDLSVYWYQQSLDQGLQFLIQYYNGEERAKGNILERFSAQQFPDLHSELNLSSLELGDSALYFCASSVGPTGVTGYTFGSGTRLTVV.

This clone was seen just once. The rearrangement joins TRBV3-1 (or the pseudogene TRBV3-2) to TRBJ1-4; no reliable D call. This CDR3 region has 12 residues. Germline values: CDR1 LGHDT, CDR2 YNNKEL (reference sequence). V lost 7 bases to trimming and J lost 8 bases, with 11 bases between them. In DNA, the CDR3 is TGTGCCAGCACCTCCCGAGGGGAAAAACTGTTTTTT. It codes for CASTSRGEKLFF.

This chain joins TRBV28 and TRBJ1-5, with D possibly TRBD1 on 5 matching bases. Per the germline V gene, CDR1 is MDHEN and CDR2 is SYDVKM. V was trimmed by 5 bases and J by 2 bases, leaving 13 bases between them. This CDR3 spans 15 amino acids. The CDR3 sequence: CASSPQGRGNQPQHF. The CDR3 coding sequence is TGTGCCAGCAGTCCCCAGGGAAGAGGCAATCAGCCCCAGCATTTT.

The chain links TRBV2 to TRBJ2-5, with TRBD2 identical over 8 bases. V was clipped by 2 bases and J by 4 bases; unmatched bases: 12. The CDR3 runs to 17 residues. Per the germline V gene, CDR1 is SNHLY and CDR2 is FYNNEI. DNA for the CDR3: TGTGCCAGCAGTGAAACAGCGGGAGAAAACCGGGGAGAGACCCAGTACTTC. This translates into CASSETAGENRGETQYF.

This clone appeared a few times. The rearrangement links TRBV4-1 to TRBJ2-1; unclear D gene. Trimming removed 1 base from V and 9 bases from J, with 19 bases in between. Germline CDR1 and CDR2: MGHRA and YSYEKL. There are 16 residues in the CDR3. CDR3 nucleotide sequence: TGCGCCAGCAGCCAAGCTAATCTAGTCCACTTCGGTGAGCAGTTCTTC. This sequence encodes CASSQANLVHFGEQFF.

This clone has only one observation. V usage is TRBV6-2 or TRBV6-3 and J usage is TRBJ2-7; D is uncertain. The length of the CDR3 is 12 residues. Germline V CDR1 and CDR2: MNHEY, SVGEGT. Trimming removed 5 bases at V and 6 bases at J, with 11 bases between. The CDR3 loop reads CASSKTESEQYF. The CDR3 nucleotides read TGTGCCAGCAGTAAAACGGAAAGCGAGCAGTACTTC.

A few counts support this clone. The rearrangement links TRBV21-1 to TRBJ1-4. TRBV21-1 constitutes a pseudogene. The CDR3 extends over 10 amino acids. This CDR3 is CASKGRKLFF. The CDR3 DNA sequence: TGTGCCAGCAAAGGAAGGAAACTGTTTTTT.

The chain is built from TRBV6-1 and TRBJ1-5, with 9 bases aligning to TRBD1. CDR1 is MNHNS, CDR2 SASEGT, per germline. CDR3 size: 16 residues. Trimming took 3 bases from V and 3 from J; bases not matched to a gene: 6. The chain's CDR3 is CASSEPGQGFNQPQHF. CDR3 coding DNA: TGTGCCAGCAGTGAGCCGGGACAGGGCTTCAATCAGCCCCAGCATTTT.

The CDR3: CASSTVQGLDTEAFF. CDR3 sequence (DNA): TGTGCCAGCAGCACCGTTCAGGGACTCGACACTGAAGCTTTCTTT. The chain couples TRBV7-9 to TRBJ1-1; tentatively, D is TRBD1 (5 bases). The CDR3 is 15 residues long. V was clipped by 5 bases and J by 3 bases, with 16 bases between them. Per the germline V gene, CDR1 is SEHNR and CDR2 is FQNEAQ (reference sequence).

Points on this clone: Distinct nucleotide sequences in the sample also encode this CDR3. The rearrangement links TRBV9 to TRBJ1-1; maybe TRBD1 (6 bases). V was pared by 0 bases and J by 8 bases, with 8 bases between. Germline CDR1 SGDLS, CDR2 YYNGEE. The CDR3 is made up of 12 amino acids. The CDR3 loop reads CASSVEGGEAFF. The CDR3 DNA reads as TGTGCCAGCAGCGTAGAGGGGGGAGAAGCTTTCTTT.

This chain connects TRBV9 to TRBJ2-7; 9 nucleotides line up with TRBD1. CDR3 length: 16 residues. V trimming: 2 bases; J trimming: 5 bases; junction bases outside the gene matches: 11. Germline V lookup: CDR1 SGDLS, CDR2 YYNGEE. As DNA, the CDR3 is TGTGCCAGCAGCGTGGGACAGGGTGGGTTGGGCGACGAGCAGTACTTC. It is translated as CASSVGQGGLGDEQYF.

This sequence joins TRBV6-2 or TRBV6-3 and TRBJ2-1; TRBD1 might be the D (7 bases). The CDR3 length is 18 residues. CDR1 is MNHEY and CDR2 is SVGEGT in the germline V gene. Trimming took 2 bases from V and 6 from J, leaving 23 bases between them. This CDR3 is CASSYPTQGGTTRNEQFF. Here the CDR3 DNA reads TGTGCCAGCAGTTACCCTACCCAGGGGGGCACTACTCGCAATGAGCAGTTCTTC.

The chain is built from TRBV6-5 and TRBJ1-2, with D unclear. The V gene lost 7 bases and the J gene lost 5 bases, with 11 bases spanning the gap. This CDR3 is built from 12 residues. Germline CDR1 MNHEY, CDR2 SVGAGI. CDR3 bases: TGTGCCAGCACTATGGACGGTTATGGCTACACCTTC. Translating gives CASTMDGYGYTF.

This clone came up once. The rearrangement joins TRBV7-9 to TRBJ1-1, with D unclear. V lost 3 bases and J 4 bases, leaving 6 bases between the germline ends. CDR1 SEHNR and CDR2 FQNEAQ come from the germline V gene (reference sequence). CDR3 length equals 12 residues. Here the CDR3 DNA reads TGTGCCAGCAGCTTTATTGGCACTGAAGCTTTCTTT. It codes for CASSFIGTEAFF.

This clone was observed once. V gene TRBV19 combines with J gene TRBJ1-1; 9 bases agree with TRBD1. This CDR3 contains 12 residues. Germline CDR1 is LNHDA and CDR2 is SQIVND (reference sequence). The CDR3 DNA sequence: TGTGACAGGGGGCAACCGAACACTGAAGCTTTCTTT. It translates to CDRGQPNTEAFF.

V gene TRBV19 combines with J gene TRBJ1-3, with D possibly matching TRBD1 (5 bases). The CDR3 runs 18 residues. The V gene's germline CDR1 is LNHDA and CDR2 SQIVND (reference sequence). Trimming removed 4 bases at V and 2 bases at J, with 21 bases between. The CDR3 spells CASSTPGPISRPGNTIYF. CDR3 sequence (DNA): TGTGCCAGTAGTACTCCGGGACCCATATCCAGGCCTGGAAACACCATATATTTT.